This T cell receptor (beta chain) was profiled in a study of OX40 agonist ivuxolimab in advanced cancers. Turning to the study itself: Patients receiving dose escalation had hepatocellular carcinoma, melanoma, renal cell or head and neck cancer. A male proportion of approximately 80% was recorded, with mean age roughly 62 years and range roughly 23 to 79.

Points from the study as a whole: Expanded peripheral T-cell antigen specificity went undetermined.

The CDR3 length is 17 residues. V was pared by 4 bases and J by 4 bases, with 7 bases of the junction left unmatched. Germline loops: CDR1 SGHRS, CDR2 YFSETQ. For this clone: Its antigen remains unknown.

Autoimmune disease history or systemic immunosuppression excluded patients. The method was immunoSEQ multiplex PCR; TCRdb's version includes in-frame clones alone and lacks a portion of them. The top ten hold roughly 6% of the sample, which has around 60,000 clones, 77% seen once. The sample in question was CD4+ or CD8+ T cells sorted from blood, obtained in a trial of the OX40 agonist ivuxolimab. This clonotype was obtained from an adult with an advanced solid tumor such as melanoma, head and neck, liver or kidney cancer. J is TRBJ2-1 and V is TRBV5-1, with TRBD2 matching over 14 bases. DNA of the CDR3: TGCGCCAGCAGCCCCCTAGGACTAGCGGGAGGTTACAATGAGCAGTTCTTC. Its translation is CASSPLGLAGGYNEQFF.